The clone carrying this T cell receptor beta chain was observed a handful of times. Its specificity is unknown. This entry comes from a study of T-cell memory formation after mild COVID-19. Study results and caveats: Contracting clones, day 15 to 85, had balanced CD4/CD8, and later expanders favored CD4+.

A single record per CDR3 protein comes from TCRdb applying MiXCR to the 5' RACE reads. This sample has roughly 250,000 distinct CDR3 sequences, with over 15% found just once. The sample consisted of PBMCs or a T cell subset sorted from them (not recorded which). The receptor was derived from a man younger than 35 who had mild COVID-19 (a few samples of this study predate the infection). Cell type and time point are not known.

The CDR3, as DNA: TGTGCCAGCAGTTGGGACACTTTATACGAGCAGTACGTC. This codes for CASSWDTLYEQYV. The chain uses TRBV7-8 and TRBJ2-7; possibly TRBD1 for D (6 bases). Trimming took 6 bases from V and 4 from J, leaving 13 bases between them. The germline gives CDR1 SGHVS, CDR2 FQNEAQ. The CDR3 has 13 amino acids.